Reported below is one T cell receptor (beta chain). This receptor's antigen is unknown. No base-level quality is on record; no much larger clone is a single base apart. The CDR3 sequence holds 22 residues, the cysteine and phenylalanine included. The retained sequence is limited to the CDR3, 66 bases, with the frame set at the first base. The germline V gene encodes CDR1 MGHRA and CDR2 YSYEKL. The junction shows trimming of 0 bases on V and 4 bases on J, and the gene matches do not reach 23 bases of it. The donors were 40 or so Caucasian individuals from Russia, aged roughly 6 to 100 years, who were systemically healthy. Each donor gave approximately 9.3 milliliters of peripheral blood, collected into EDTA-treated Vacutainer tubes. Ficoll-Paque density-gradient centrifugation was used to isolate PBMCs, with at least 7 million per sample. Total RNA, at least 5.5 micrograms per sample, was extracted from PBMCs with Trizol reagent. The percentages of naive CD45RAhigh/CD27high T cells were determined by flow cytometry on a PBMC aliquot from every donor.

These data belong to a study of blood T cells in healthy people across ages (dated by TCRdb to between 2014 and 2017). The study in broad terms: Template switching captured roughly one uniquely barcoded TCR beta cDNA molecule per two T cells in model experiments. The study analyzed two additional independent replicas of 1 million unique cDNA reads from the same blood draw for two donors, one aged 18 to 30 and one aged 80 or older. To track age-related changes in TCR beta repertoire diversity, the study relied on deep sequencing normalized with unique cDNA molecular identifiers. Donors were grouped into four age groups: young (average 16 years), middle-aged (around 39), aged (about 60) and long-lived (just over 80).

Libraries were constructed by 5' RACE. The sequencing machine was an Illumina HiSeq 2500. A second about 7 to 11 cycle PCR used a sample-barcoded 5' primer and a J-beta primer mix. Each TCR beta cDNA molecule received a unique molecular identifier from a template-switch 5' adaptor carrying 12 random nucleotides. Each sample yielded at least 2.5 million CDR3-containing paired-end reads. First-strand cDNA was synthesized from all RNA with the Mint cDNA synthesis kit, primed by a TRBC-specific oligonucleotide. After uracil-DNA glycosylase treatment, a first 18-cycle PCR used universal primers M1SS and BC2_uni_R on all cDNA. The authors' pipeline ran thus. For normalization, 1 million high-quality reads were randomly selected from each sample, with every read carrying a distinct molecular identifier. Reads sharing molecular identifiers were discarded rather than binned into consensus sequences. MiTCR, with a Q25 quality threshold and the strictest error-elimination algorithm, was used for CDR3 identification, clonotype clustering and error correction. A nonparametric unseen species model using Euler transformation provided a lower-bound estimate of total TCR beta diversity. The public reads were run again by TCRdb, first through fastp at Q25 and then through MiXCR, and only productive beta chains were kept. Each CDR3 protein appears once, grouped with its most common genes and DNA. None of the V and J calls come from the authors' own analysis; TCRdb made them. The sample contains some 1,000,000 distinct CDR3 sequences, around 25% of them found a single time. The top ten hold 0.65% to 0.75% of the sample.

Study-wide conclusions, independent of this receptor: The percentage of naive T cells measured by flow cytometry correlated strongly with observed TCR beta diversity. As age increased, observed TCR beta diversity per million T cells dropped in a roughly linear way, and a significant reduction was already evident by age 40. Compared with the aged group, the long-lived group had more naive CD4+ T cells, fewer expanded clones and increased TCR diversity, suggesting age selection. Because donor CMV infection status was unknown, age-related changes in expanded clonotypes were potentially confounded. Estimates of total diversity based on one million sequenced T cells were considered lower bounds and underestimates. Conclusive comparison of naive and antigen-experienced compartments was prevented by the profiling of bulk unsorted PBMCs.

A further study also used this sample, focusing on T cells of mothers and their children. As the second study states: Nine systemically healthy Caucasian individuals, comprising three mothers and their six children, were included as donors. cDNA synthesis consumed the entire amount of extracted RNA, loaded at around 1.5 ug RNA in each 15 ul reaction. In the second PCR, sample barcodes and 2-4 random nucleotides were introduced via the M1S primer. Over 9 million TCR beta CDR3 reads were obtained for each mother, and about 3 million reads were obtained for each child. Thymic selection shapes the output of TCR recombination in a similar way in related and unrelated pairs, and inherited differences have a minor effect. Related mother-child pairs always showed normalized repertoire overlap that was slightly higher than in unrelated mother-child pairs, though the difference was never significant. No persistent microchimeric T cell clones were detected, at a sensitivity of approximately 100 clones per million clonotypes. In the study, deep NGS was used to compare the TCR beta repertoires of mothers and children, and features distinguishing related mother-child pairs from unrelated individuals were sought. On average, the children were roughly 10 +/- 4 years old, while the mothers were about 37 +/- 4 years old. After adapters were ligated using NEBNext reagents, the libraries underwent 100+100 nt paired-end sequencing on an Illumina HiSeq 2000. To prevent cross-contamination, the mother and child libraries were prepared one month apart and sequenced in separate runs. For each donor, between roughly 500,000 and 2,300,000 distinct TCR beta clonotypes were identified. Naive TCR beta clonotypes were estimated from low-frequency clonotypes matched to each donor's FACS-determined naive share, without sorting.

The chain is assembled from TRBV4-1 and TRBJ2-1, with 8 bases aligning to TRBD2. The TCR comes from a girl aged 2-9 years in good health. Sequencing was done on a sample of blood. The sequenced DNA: TGCGCCAGCAGCCAAGAGAGGGACTTGGGACTAGTGGTTCTGGGGGATTACAATGAGCAGTTCTTC. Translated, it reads CASSQERDLGLVVLGDYNEQFF.